This T cell receptor beta chain was observed in a study of T cell responses to AZD1222 COVID-19 vaccine. General observations from the study: Spike-specific TCR breadth and depth went up after people got two AZD1222 doses.

Clones were sequenced by immunoSEQ multiplex PCR, and TCRdb holds only the in-frame ones, with some missing. The repertoire has about 130,000 clones, approximately 85% of them found once; the top ten carry 7.5% to 8.5%. The CDR3 extends over 12 amino acids. V lost 11 bases to trimming and J lost 1 base, with 11 bases between them. Germline-derived CDR1 and CDR2 are SEHNR and FQNEAQ (reference sequence). This clone turned up a few times. The target antigen is unknown. This sequence was found in an adult in good health. Specimen: peripheral blood, collected on day 0 of AZD1222 vaccination. The rearrangement links TRBV7-9 to TRBJ2-5; TRBD2 might be the D (5 bases). The CDR3 spells CAYPGIQETQYF. CDR3 bases: TGTGCCTACCCGGGAATCCAAGAGACCCAGTACTTC.